This TCR beta chain was found in a study of blood T cell repertoires in COVID-19. About the study: PBMCs, B-cell-depleted T cells, or T cells provided the cDNA or gDNA that made up the material.

TCRdb's copy holds only in-frame clones and misses some; the assay was immunoSEQ multiplex PCR. Here the sample spans some 240,000 clones, 80% to 95% being singletons. The germline V gene encodes CDR1 SGHRS and CDR2 YFSETQ. There are 13 residues in the CDR3. Germline trimming cut 4 bases from V and 6 bases from J; bases unmatched to any gene: 3. The source of this sequence is a man aged 55 to 70 with COVID-19, enrolled during active disease. The sequencing sample was made of peripheral blood. V gene TRBV5-1 combines with J gene TRBJ2-1, with 8 positions matching TRBD1. The chain's CDR3 is CASSGGTGNEQFF. The CDR3 nucleotides are TGCGCCAGCAGCGGCGGGACAGGCAATGAGCAGTTCTTC. Full variable domain (missing parts from reference TRBV5-1 and TRBJ2-1): KAGVTQTPRYLIKTRGQQVTLSCSPISGHRSVSWYQQTPGQGLQFLFEYFSETQRNKGNFPGRFSGRQFSNSRSEMNVSTLELGDSALYLCASSGGTGNEQFFGPGTRLTVL.